This T cell receptor (beta chain) was captured in a study of T cell responses to AZD1222 COVID-19 vaccine (dated by TCRdb to the early 2020s). Regarding the complete study: TCR sequencing covered about 230 trial participants: approximately 200 given two doses of AZD1222 and around 26 given two doses of MenACWY control vaccine. Trial participants were enrolled by age into 18-55, 56-69 and 70-plus year subgroups, with about 150, 27 and 61 TCR-sequenced participants respectively. Summary of the overall study and its limitations: After two AZD1222 doses, spike-specific TCR breadth and depth were significantly higher than at day 0 and than in MenACWY recipients. Conclusions about previously exposed vaccinees are limited because only five to seven AZD1222 recipients were SARS-CoV-2 seropositive at baseline. The vaccine-associated CD4 TCRs covered the entire spike protein, and the dominant responses fell in regions 160-218 and 743-854. Reportedly, close to half of the unique spike-specific TCRs recognized epitopes lying outside the regions that are mutated in the B.1.351 and B.1.1.7 variants. In the small 56-69-year group, the increase in depth fell short of significance, most likely because of low power. Participants were mostly white British and included more females than males, and it was suggested by the authors that clonal diversity may have been underestimated. No day 14 peak-response samples were available, so repertoires were characterized only after the peak T cell response.

CDR1 and CDR2 were assigned from the germline V gene (reference sequence) as SGHNT and YYREEE. The CDR3 runs 15 residues from the cysteine to the phenylalanine. Only the CDR3 region is kept as DNA, spanning 45 bases read in frame from base 1. Germline trimming: 4 bases from V, 6 bases from J; junction bases outside gene matches: 9. The time point label, read with the paper, signifies: about 28 days (+/-7) after the second vaccine dose. AZD1222 recipients whose second dose came at about 4 weeks and those whose second dose came at about 12 weeks were combined into one group, since spike-specific TCR depth and breadth did not differ between the two schedules. Vaccinee samples came from UK trials COV001 and COV002, including a single-blind randomized controlled phase 2/3 trial of AZD1222 (ChAdOx1 nCoV-19) in healthy adults. Trial participant PBMC samples were collected at day 0 and day 28 after the second dose for TCRbeta chain sequencing.

The CDR3 regions of human TCRbeta chains were subjected to immunosequencing. On the study's bioinformatics: Repertoire TCRs were checked for matches against a reference library of SARS-CoV-2-specific TCRs that had been generated using the MIRA antigen-specificity platform. Breadth meant the fraction of unique TCRs that were SARS-CoV-2-associated, whereas depth meant the fraction of total T cells that were SARS-CoV-2-associated. Each spike-specific TCR was assigned to its reactive spike region and to a CD4 or CD8 class using the MIRA data. Log10-transformed breadth and depth values were compared by one-way ANOVA with Sidak's multiple comparisons tests. TCRdb retrieved this table from immuneACCESS and kept in-frame rearrangements only. Not all clones are present; in checked studies, unresolved V genes account for under half, and no reason is known for the remainder. Clone size and the V and J calls come from that table; the DNA yielded D and trimming. The sample data list some 200,000 clones, and roughly nine tenths of these were observed just once. Of the sample, 1.7% falls within the top ten clones.

This clone was seen a single time. Its antigen remains undetermined. Base qualities are not at hand, and no much larger clone is one base apart. Recombination joined TRBV5-4 with TRBJ2-7; 11 middle bases align to TRBD2. This material consisted of peripheral blood, taken 28 days after the second AZD1222 dose. This clonotype was sampled from an adult who received the AZD1222 COVID-19 vaccine. CDR3 protein: CASSPLAGGPGEQYF. The DNA sequence is given as TGTGCCAGCAGCCCTTTAGCGGGAGGGCCGGGCGAGCAGTACTTC.